This T cell receptor beta chain was captured by sequencing in a study of CD8 T cells in Susac syndrome. Random hexamers were used to reverse transcribe the RNA input (about 0.5 to 1 ug). MiXCR, run by TCRdb on the immunoSEQ multiplex PCR reads, gives a single entry per CDR3 protein. The table records roughly 220,000 distinct CDR3 sequences, about 94% of them present only once. Germline CDR1 MNHEY, CDR2 SMNVEV (reference sequence). The CDR3 loop spans 12 amino acids. V dropped 5 bases and J dropped 7 bases, with 8 bases sitting between them. Sequencing of TCR beta was carried out in blood CD8+ and CD4+ T cells.

This TCR was recovered from a human donor with Susac syndrome. This chain uses TRBV27 with TRBJ2-2, with D hard to call. The sequenced material came from CD4+ T cells from PBMCs. CDR3 in amino acids: CASSPQVGELFF. In DNA form, the CDR3 reads TGTGCCAGCAGTCCGCAGGTCGGGGAGCTGTTTTTT.